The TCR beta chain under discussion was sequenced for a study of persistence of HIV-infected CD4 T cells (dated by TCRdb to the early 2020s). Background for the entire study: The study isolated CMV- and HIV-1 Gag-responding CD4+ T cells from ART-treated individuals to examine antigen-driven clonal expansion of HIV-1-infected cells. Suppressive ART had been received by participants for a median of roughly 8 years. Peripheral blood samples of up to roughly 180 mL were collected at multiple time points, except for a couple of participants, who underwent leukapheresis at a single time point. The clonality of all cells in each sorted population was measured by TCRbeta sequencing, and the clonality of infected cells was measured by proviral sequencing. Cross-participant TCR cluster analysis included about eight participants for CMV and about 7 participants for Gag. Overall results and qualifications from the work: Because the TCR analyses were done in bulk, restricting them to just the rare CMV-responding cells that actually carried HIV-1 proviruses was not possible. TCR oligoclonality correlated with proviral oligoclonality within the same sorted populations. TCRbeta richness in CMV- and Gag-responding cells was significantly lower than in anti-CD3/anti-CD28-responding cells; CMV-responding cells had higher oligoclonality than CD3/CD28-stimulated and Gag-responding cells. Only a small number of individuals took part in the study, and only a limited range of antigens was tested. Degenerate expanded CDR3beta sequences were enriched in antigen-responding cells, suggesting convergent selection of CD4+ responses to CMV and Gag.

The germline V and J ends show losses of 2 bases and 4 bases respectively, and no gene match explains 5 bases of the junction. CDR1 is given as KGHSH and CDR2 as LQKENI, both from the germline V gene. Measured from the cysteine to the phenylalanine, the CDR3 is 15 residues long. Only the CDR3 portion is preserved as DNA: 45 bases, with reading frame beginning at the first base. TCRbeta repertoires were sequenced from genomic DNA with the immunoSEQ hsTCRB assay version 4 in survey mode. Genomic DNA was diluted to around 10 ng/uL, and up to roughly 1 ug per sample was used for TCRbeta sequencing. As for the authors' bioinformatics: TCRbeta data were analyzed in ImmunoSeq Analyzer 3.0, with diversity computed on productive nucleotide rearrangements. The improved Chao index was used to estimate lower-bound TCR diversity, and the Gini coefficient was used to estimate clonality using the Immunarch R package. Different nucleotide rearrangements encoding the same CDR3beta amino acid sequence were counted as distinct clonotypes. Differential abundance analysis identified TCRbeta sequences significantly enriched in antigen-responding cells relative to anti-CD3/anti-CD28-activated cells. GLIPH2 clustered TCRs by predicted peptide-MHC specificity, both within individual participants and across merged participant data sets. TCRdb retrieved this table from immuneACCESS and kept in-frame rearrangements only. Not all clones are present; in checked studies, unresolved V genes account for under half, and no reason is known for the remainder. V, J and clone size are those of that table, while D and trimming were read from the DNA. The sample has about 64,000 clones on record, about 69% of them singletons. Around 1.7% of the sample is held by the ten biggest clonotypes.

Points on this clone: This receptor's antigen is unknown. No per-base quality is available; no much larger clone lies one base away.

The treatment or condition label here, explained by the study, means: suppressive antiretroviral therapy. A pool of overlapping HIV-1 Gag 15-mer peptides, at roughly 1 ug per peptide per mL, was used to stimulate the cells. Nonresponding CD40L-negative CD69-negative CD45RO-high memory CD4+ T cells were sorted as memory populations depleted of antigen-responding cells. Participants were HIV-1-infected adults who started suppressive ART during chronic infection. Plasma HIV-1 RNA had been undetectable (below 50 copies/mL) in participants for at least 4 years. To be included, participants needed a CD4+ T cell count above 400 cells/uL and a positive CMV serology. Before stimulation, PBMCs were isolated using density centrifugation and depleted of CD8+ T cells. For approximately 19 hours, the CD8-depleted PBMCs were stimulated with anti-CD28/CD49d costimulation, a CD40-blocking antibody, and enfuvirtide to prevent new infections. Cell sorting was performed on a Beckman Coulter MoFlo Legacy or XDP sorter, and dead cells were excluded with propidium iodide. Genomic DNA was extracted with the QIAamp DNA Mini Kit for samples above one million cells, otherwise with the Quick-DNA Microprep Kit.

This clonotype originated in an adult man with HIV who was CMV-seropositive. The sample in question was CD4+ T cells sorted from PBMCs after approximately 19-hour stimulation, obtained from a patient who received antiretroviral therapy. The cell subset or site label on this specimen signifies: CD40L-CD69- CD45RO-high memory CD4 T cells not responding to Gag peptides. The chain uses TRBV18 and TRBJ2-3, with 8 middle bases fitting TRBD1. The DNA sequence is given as TGTGCCAGCTCACCAAGGACAGGGAACCCAGATACGCAGTATTTT. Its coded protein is CASSPRTGNPDTQYF.